One sample yielded the 7 T cell receptor beta chains listed below, sequenced in a study of metastatic and nonmetastatic thyroid tumors. MiXCR re-clonotyped the PCR reads for TCRdb. The table includes 16,000 or so clones, less than 25% detected once. Every patient was untreated before thyroid surgery. Sequenced input: tumor tissue. These receptors originate from a male donor with papillary thyroid cancer or a benign thyroid nodule (not recorded which). Some clones in this sample may be carry-over from other donors' samples.

This rearrangement joins TRBV5-4 to TRBJ2-7; unclear D gene. Trimming stripped 5 bases from V and 6 bases from J, with 12 bases between. Germline V gene sequence: CDR1 SGHNT, CDR2 YYREEE (reference sequence). CDR3 length: 12 amino acids. CDR3 sequence (DNA): TGTGCCAGCAGTCAGAAGGGCTGCGAGCAGTACTTC. This gives the protein CASSQKGCEQYF.

This rearrangement joins TRBV6-2 or TRBV6-3 to TRBJ2-5; D may be TRBD1 or TRBD2 (5 bases each). CDR1 is MNHEY, CDR2 SVGEGT, per germline. This CDR3 spans 15 amino acids. The germline V and J ends were trimmed by 5 bases and 8 bases, with 21 bases remaining between them. CDR3 nucleotide sequence: TGTGCCAGCAGTCAGGCCGGGGCAGAAGAGAACACCCAGTACTTC. Translation gives CASSQAGAEENTQYF.

Sample share makes this clone medium-sized. The CDR3 nucleotides are TGCAGGGCCACGACAGGGGGCTTAGACAGCTATGGCTACACCTTC. It specifies CRATTGGLDSYGYTF. The rearrangement uses TRBV20-1 and TRBJ1-2; 10 nucleotides line up with TRBD1. Germline lookup yields CDR1 DFQATT and CDR2 SNEGSKA (reference sequence). CDR3 length: 15 residues.

This clone turned up a few times. This rearrangement joins TRBV6-1 to TRBJ2-7; 8 bases fit TRBD1. Germline V gene sequence: CDR1 MNHNS, CDR2 SASEGT. The CDR3 contains 13 residues. V trimming: 6 bases; J trimming: 7 bases; junction bases outside the gene matches: 8. In DNA form, the CDR3 reads TGTGCCAGCAGCTGGGGACAGGTTCCTGAGCAGTACTTC. Translating it yields CASSWGQVPEQYF.

The CDR3 DNA is TGCAGCTCGGTGAGGGGGGCGAACGAGCAGTACTTC. As protein: CSSVRGANEQYF. The chain couples TRBV20-1 to TRBJ2-7, with D possibly called TRBD1 or TRBD2 (6 bases each). The length of the CDR3 is 12 residues. Germline assignment: CDR1 DFQATT and CDR2 SNEGSKA (reference sequence).

Turning to this clone: One junction end disagrees with the germline gene, perhaps due to a read error. The CDR3 DNA is TGCAGTGCTATCCCAGCGGGGGGCACCTGGGAGCTGTTTTTT. The encoded protein is CSAIPAGGTWELFF. V is TRBV20-1 and J is TRBJ2-2, with TRBD2 identical over 9 bases. From germline, CDR1 is DFQATT and CDR2 SNEGSKA (reference sequence). This CDR3 contains 14 residues.

This clone was counted at least ten times. This rearrangement joins TRBV12-3 or TRBV12-4 to TRBJ1-2, with TRBD1 matching 7 bases. J lost 6 bases, V lost 4 bases, and 5 bases had no gene match. This CDR3 has 13 amino acids. CDR3 loop: CASSSSGQDGYTF. The CDR3 DNA is TGTGCCAGCAGTTCCTCCGGACAGGATGGCTACACCTTC.